Sequencing of this T cell receptor beta chain was carried out in a study of shared clonotypes between healthy human individuals. V gave up 6 bases and J gave up 6 bases, with 14 bases separating them. This CDR3 has 13 amino acids. Looked up from germline, CDR1 is SGHAT and CDR2 is FQNNGV. Naive CD8 cells lacked CD45RO and underwent positive selection for CCR7, leaving out terminally differentiated effector memory CD45RA+ cells. The table came from immunoSEQ multiplex PCR; TCRdb's copy has only in-frame clones and leaves some out. The repertoire includes under 2,000,000 clones, less than 95% of them detected once, and approximately 1.2% sits in the top ten. Study-level results: Enrolling few donors narrowed the genetic and exposure-history diversity that was represented.

Many counts were recorded for this clone. Its antigen remains unidentified. The source is a young man in good health. The sequenced material came from naive CD8+ T cells sorted from blood. V is TRBV11-2 and J is TRBJ1-2; no definite D call. The CDR3 loop is CASSPNVGDGYTF. As DNA, the CDR3 is TGTGCCAGCAGTCCGAATGTCGGAGATGGCTACACCTTC. Complete variable domain (other parts from reference TRBV11-2 and TRBJ1-2): EAGVAQSPRYKIIEKRQSVAFWCNPISGHATLYWYQQILGQGPKLLIQFQNNGVVDDSQLPKDRFSAERLKGVDSTLKIQPAKLEDSAVYLCASSPNVGDGYTFGSGTRLTVV.